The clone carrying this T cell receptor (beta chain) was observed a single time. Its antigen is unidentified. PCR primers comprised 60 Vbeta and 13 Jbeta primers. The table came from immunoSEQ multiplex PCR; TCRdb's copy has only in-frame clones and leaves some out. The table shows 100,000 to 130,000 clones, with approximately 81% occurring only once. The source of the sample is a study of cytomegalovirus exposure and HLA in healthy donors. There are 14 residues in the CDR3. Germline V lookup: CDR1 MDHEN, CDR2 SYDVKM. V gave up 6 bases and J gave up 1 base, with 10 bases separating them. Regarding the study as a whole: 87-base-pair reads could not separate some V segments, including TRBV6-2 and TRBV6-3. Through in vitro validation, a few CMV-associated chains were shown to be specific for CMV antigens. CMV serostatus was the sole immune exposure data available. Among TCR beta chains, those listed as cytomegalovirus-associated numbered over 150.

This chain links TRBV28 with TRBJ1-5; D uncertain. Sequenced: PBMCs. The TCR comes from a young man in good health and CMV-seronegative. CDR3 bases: TGTGCCAGCAGCCCGGGCGGGAGCAATCAGCCCCAGCATTTT. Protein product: CASSPGGSNQPQHF. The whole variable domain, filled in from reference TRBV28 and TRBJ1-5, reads DVKVTQSSRYLVKRTGEKVFLECVQDMDHENMFWYRQDPGLGLRLIYFSYDVKMKEKGDIPEGYSVSREKKERFSLILESASTNQTSMYLCASSPGGSNQPQHFGDGTRLSIL.